The 20 T cell receptor beta chains below were found in one sample sequenced in a study of follicular helper T cells after annual influenza vaccination. Time point meaning: 2015-2016 season, 7 days after influenza vaccination. The protocol was immunoSEQ multiplex PCR, while the TCRdb copy is restricted to in-frame clones and leaves out a portion. The table lists roughly 7,300 clones, approximately 83% of them singletons. The specimen was CXCR5+ CD38- circulating T follicular helper cells from blood, collected 7 days after influenza vaccination. Subset indicated: circulating Tfh, non-naive CD4+CXCR5+PD-1+ (ICOS+CD38+ or ICOS-CD38-). These TCRs come from an adult who received the influenza vaccine.

The V call is TRBV28, the J call TRBJ2-7; D assignment may be TRBD1 or TRBD2 (5 bases each). The CDR3 runs 14 residues. Germline V lookup: CDR1 MDHEN, CDR2 SYDVKM. With 4 bases removed from V and 6 bases from J, the gap between germline ends came to 16 bases. In nucleotides, the CDR3 is TGTGCCAGCAGTTACGGGACGGCGATGAGCGAGCAGTACTTC. It yields the protein CASSYGTAMSEQYF.

This clone has a single count. The chain uses TRBV5-1 and TRBJ1-1, with D unclear. Germline V gene sequence: CDR1 SGHRS, CDR2 YFSETQ. CDR3 length: 13 amino acids. Trimming pared 4 bases from V and 1 base from J, leaving 8 bases between. CDR3 region: CASSQRQNTEAFF. The DNA of the CDR3 is TGCGCCAGCAGCCAAAGACAGAACACTGAAGCTTTCTTT. Full variable domain (remainder filled in from reference TRBV5-1 and TRBJ1-1): KAGVTQTPRYLIKTRGQQVTLSCSPISGHRSVSWYQQTPGQGLQFLFEYFSETQRNKGNFPGRFSGRQFSNSRSEMNVSTLELGDSALYLCASSQRQNTEAFFGQGTRLTVV.

This clone has just a few counts. The rearrangement links TRBV28 to TRBJ2-7, with D unresolved. V was clipped by 6 bases and J by 1 base, with 16 bases between them. From germline, CDR1 is MDHEN and CDR2 SYDVKM. The CDR3 has 15 amino acids. Here the CDR3 DNA reads TGTGCCAGCAGCGCCCCGGGCTCTTTATCCTACGAGCAGTACTTC. Protein: CASSAPGSLSYEQYF.

The V call is TRBV6-5, the J call TRBJ1-1; no firm D call. V lost 2 bases, J lost 0 bases, and 10 bases lay in between. Germline loops: CDR1 MNHEY, CDR2 SVGAGI. The CDR3 is made up of 15 amino acids. The CDR3 sequence is CASSYPRRVNTEAFF. CDR3 nucleotide sequence: TGTGCCAGCAGTTACCCCAGGAGAGTGAACACTGAAGCTTTCTTT.

V gene TRBV19 combines with J gene TRBJ1-2, with TRBD1 identical over 9 bases. Unmatched junction bases numbered 10, after V lost 5 bases and J lost 9 bases. This CDR3 contains 14 residues. Germline CDR1 reads LNHDA; CDR2 reads SQIVND (reference sequence). The CDR3 loop reads CASSAGTGLGSYTF. DNA of the CDR3: TGTGCCAGTAGTGCCGGGACAGGGCTAGGAAGCTACACCTTC.

The chain links TRBV28 to TRBJ1-2; D not certain. V shed 2 bases and J shed 3 bases, with 7 bases lying between them. The CDR3 has 13 residues. The germline CDR1 and CDR2 sequences are MDHEN and SYDVKM. As DNA, the CDR3 is TGTGCCAGCAGTTTAAACTCCTACTATGGCTACACCTTC. This gives the protein CASSLNSYYGYTF.

The J gene is TRBJ1-2, the V gene TRBV6-6, with D hard to call. Germline CDR1 is MNHNY and CDR2 is SVGAGI (reference sequence). Between the trimmed V and J ends, which lost 0 bases and 4 bases, there was a span of 12 bases. This CDR3 has 15 residues. CDR3 sequence: CASSYSGVAGYGYTF. The CDR3 nucleotides are TGTGCCAGCAGTTACTCCGGGGTAGCGGGCTATGGCTACACCTTC.

CDR3: CSVEDAGSGRREQYF. DNA of the CDR3: TGCAGCGTTGAAGATGCAGGTTCTGGCCGAAGGGAGCAGTACTTC. This sequence joins TRBV29-1 and TRBJ2-7; D unclear. This CDR3 has 15 amino acids. V was clipped by 0 bases and J by 7 bases, with 19 bases between them. From germline, CDR1 is SQVTM and CDR2 ANQGSEA.

The chain joins TRBV9 to TRBJ2-3, with D possibly being TRBD2 (5 bases). Trimming cost V 3 bases and J 4 bases, with 18 bases left between them. The CDR3 totals 16 residues. Per germline, CDR1 SGDLS and CDR2 YYNGEE. The CDR3 here is CASSDIGLSLADTQYF. CDR3 coding DNA: TGTGCCAGCAGCGATATAGGACTGTCCCTCGCAGATACGCAGTATTTT. Drawing the rest from reference TRBV9 and TRBJ2-3, the complete variable domain is DSGVTQTPKHLITATGQRVTLRCSPRSGDLSVYWYQQSLDQGLQFLIQYYNGEERAKGNILERFSAQQFPDLHSELNLSSLELGDSALYFCASSDIGLSLADTQYFGPGTRLTVL.

The genes are TRBV6-6 and TRBJ2-1; D possibly corresponds to TRBD2 (5 bases). V was shortened by 0 bases and J by 7 bases, with 10 bases between the two germline ends. The germline gives CDR1 MNHNY, CDR2 SVGAGI (reference sequence). There are 14 residues in the CDR3. The CDR3 sequence: CASSYSLRGNEQFF. The CDR3, as DNA: TGTGCCAGCAGTTACTCCTTACGGGGTAATGAGCAGTTCTTC.

The chain links TRBV6-5 to TRBJ2-7; D is uncertain. The CDR3 covers 15 residues. The germline V and J ends were trimmed by 4 bases and 2 bases, with 15 bases remaining between them. The germline V gene has CDR1 MNHEY and CDR2 SVGAGI. This CDR3 reads CASSWQAMGTYEQYF. The DNA of the CDR3 is TGTGCCAGCAGTTGGCAGGCCATGGGGACCTACGAGCAGTACTTC.

This sequence joins TRBV5-1 and TRBJ1-1; perhaps TRBD1 as D (6 bases). The CDR3 covers 14 residues. V was shortened by 3 bases and J by 1 base, with 10 bases between the two germline ends. CDR1 and CDR2 from the germline V gene are SGHRS and YFSETQ. CDR3 loop: CASSYQGQNTEAFF. Here the CDR3 DNA reads TGCGCCAGCAGCTATCAGGGACAGAACACTGAAGCTTTCTTT.

This sequence joins TRBV7-9 and TRBJ2-2; 12 bases match TRBD2. The germline V gene has CDR1 SEHNR and CDR2 FQNEAQ (reference sequence). The CDR3 has 19 residues. Germline trimming cut 4 bases from V and 7 bases from J; bases unmatched to any gene: 16. The CDR3, as DNA: TGTGCCAGCAGCTCCCCCCGACTAGCGGGAGCGGCAAGGGGCGGGGAGCTGTTTTTT. Its translation: CASSSPRLAGAARGGELFF.

The chain joins TRBV28 to TRBJ2-7; the D gene is possibly TRBD1 (5 bases). Germline loops: CDR1 MDHEN, CDR2 SYDVKM. Trimming stripped 2 bases from V and 6 bases from J, with 8 bases between. The length of the CDR3 is 12 residues. CDR3 sequence (DNA): TGTGCCAGCAGTTTAGAAAGGGGCGAGCAGTACTTC. Translating gives CASSLERGEQYF.

This clone was seen a few times. The V and J genes are TRBV11-1 and TRBJ2-7; D unclear. The CDR3 consists of 15 residues. V dropped 5 bases and J dropped 5 bases, with 19 bases sitting between them. Germline lookup yields CDR1 SGHAT and CDR2 FQDESV (reference sequence). The CDR3 sequence: CASSRNGRPSDEQYF. CDR3 DNA: TGTGCCAGCAGCCGGAACGGACGCCCATCGGACGAGCAGTACTTC.

The chain combines TRBV19 with TRBJ2-3, with D perhaps TRBD2 (6 bases). The germline gives CDR1 LNHDA, CDR2 SQIVND (reference sequence). This CDR3 has 15 amino acids. The V and J ends lost 5 bases and 10 bases respectively, with 22 bases between them. This chain's CDR3 is CASSSRPRDGTSQYF. For the CDR3, the DNA is TGTGCCAGTAGTTCACGACCCCGAGACGGGACTTCGCAGTATTTT.

The V gene is TRBV6-1, the J gene TRBJ1-2; the D gene is possibly TRBD1 (5 bases). V lost 6 bases, J lost 2 bases, and 16 bases lay in between. Germline CDR1 reads MNHNS; CDR2 reads SASEGT. The CDR3 loop spans 15 amino acids. The CDR3 bases are TGTGCCAGCAGGGCAGGGAGTGGGGCCAACTATGGCTACACCTTC. As protein: CASRAGSGANYGYTF.

The chain couples TRBV19 to TRBJ2-1; a possible D gene is TRBD1 (6 bases). The CDR3 runs to 13 residues. The germline gives CDR1 LNHDA, CDR2 SQIVND (reference sequence). V was shortened by 8 bases and J by 2 bases, with 10 bases between the two germline ends. The CDR3 coding sequence is TGTGCCAGTGGGGCAGGGGCCTACAATGAGCAGTTCTTC. It codes for CASGAGAYNEQFF.

The chain uses TRBV5-1 and TRBJ2-5; the D is unclear. Trimming shortened V by 1 base and J by 0 bases, and 10 bases separated the two germline ends. The germline V gene encodes CDR1 SGHRS and CDR2 YFSETQ. The CDR3 extends over 15 amino acids. CDR3 sequence reads: CASSLSSRNQETQYF. The CDR3 DNA sequence: TGCGCCAGCAGCTTGTCTTCTCGGAACCAAGAGACCCAGTACTTC.

This chain uses TRBV4-2 with TRBJ2-3; perhaps TRBD2 as D (5 bases). Trimming stripped 0 bases from V and 6 bases from J, with 16 bases between. The germline V gene has CDR1 LGHNA and CDR2 YNFKEQ. The CDR3 sequence is 16 residues long. The CDR3: CASSQEYRGLGDTQYF. CDR3 sequence (DNA): TGTGCCAGCAGCCAAGAGTATCGGGGTCTTGGCGATACGCAGTATTTT.